One TCR beta chain is described in this entry. The antigen is not known. PCR involved 60 Vbeta and 13 Jbeta primers. Sequenced by immunoSEQ multiplex PCR; TCRdb stores in-frame clones only, minus some. The sample holds 150,000 to 180,000 clones, 70% to 90% seen once. The CDR3 length is 15 residues. Losses at the gene ends were 4 bases for V and 1 base for J; bases not matched to a gene: 5. CDR1 is SGHRS, CDR2 YFSETQ, per germline. The data belong to a study of cytomegalovirus exposure and HLA in healthy donors. Study outcomes and limitations: The likely origin of a cluster of highly shared sequence variants was a sequencing artifact. Based on reports, TCR beta sequences accurately predicted HLA-A and HLA-B alleles for most subjects. Later work associated fewer than 20,000 TCR beta sequences with HLA alleles at 0.05 false discovery rate. It was taken for granted in presence/absence analyses that sequencing depth across donors was roughly uniform.

The clonotype comes from a woman aged 40 to 50 in good health and CMV-seropositive. Sequencing was performed on PBMCs. This chain uses TRBV5-1 with TRBJ2-1; 7 positions agree with TRBD2. The CDR3 nucleotides read TGCGCCAGCAGCCGTTCGCGGGGGTCCTACAATGAGCAGTTCTTC. This codes for CASSRSRGSYNEQFF.